Described below is a single TCR beta chain sequence and its context. The antigen is unknown. The data were taken from a study of shared clonotypes between healthy human individuals. Study-wide results and limits: Measured sharing among donors was expected to vary with sequencing depth. What limited the represented genetic and exposure-history diversity was the small number of donors.

There are 15 residues in the CDR3. The germline V gene encodes CDR1 MNHEY and CDR2 SVGAGI. Trimming removed 6 bases at V and 4 bases at J, with 16 bases between. Some 29,000 T cell genomes (roughly 220 ng DNA) went into each sorted-subset replicate. Generated by immunoSEQ multiplex PCR, the TCRdb table keeps only in-frame clones and is missing some. The sample contains more than 1,200,000 clones, approximately 98.5% of which appear only once. This clonotype was obtained from a man younger than 45 in good health. The gene calls are TRBV6-5 and TRBJ2-1, with D perhaps given as TRBD1 or TRBD2 (5 bases each). Input material: naive CD4+ T cells sorted from blood. Subset described: CD45RA+ positively selected. CDR3 sequence: CASRGDGDTYNEQFF. The CDR3 coding sequence is TGTGCCAGCAGAGGGGACGGAGATACTTACAATGAGCAGTTCTTC.